The T cell receptor beta chain described here comes from a study of T cell responses to AZD1222 COVID-19 vaccine. Findings and limits, study-wide: Close to half of all spike-specific TCRs reportedly target regions of the variants that are unmutated.

This clone came up once. As yet, its antigen is unknown. CDR1 is SGHRS, CDR2 YFSETQ, per germline. J gave up 1 base and V 4 bases, and 5 bases lay outside the gene matches. This CDR3 has 15 residues. Using immunoSEQ multiplex PCR, the repertoire was profiled, and TCRdb retains in-frame clones only, with some absent. Of about 86,000 clones in the sample, 85% to 90% were seen once. The specimen was peripheral blood, collected on day 0 of MenACWY control vaccination. This clonotype originated in an adult in good health. The chain uses TRBV5-1 and TRBJ1-1, with 9 bases aligning to TRBD1. Written as DNA, the CDR3 is TGCGCCAGCAGCACGGGGACAGGGACGAACACTGAAGCTTTCTTT. Protein: CASSTGTGTNTEAFF.